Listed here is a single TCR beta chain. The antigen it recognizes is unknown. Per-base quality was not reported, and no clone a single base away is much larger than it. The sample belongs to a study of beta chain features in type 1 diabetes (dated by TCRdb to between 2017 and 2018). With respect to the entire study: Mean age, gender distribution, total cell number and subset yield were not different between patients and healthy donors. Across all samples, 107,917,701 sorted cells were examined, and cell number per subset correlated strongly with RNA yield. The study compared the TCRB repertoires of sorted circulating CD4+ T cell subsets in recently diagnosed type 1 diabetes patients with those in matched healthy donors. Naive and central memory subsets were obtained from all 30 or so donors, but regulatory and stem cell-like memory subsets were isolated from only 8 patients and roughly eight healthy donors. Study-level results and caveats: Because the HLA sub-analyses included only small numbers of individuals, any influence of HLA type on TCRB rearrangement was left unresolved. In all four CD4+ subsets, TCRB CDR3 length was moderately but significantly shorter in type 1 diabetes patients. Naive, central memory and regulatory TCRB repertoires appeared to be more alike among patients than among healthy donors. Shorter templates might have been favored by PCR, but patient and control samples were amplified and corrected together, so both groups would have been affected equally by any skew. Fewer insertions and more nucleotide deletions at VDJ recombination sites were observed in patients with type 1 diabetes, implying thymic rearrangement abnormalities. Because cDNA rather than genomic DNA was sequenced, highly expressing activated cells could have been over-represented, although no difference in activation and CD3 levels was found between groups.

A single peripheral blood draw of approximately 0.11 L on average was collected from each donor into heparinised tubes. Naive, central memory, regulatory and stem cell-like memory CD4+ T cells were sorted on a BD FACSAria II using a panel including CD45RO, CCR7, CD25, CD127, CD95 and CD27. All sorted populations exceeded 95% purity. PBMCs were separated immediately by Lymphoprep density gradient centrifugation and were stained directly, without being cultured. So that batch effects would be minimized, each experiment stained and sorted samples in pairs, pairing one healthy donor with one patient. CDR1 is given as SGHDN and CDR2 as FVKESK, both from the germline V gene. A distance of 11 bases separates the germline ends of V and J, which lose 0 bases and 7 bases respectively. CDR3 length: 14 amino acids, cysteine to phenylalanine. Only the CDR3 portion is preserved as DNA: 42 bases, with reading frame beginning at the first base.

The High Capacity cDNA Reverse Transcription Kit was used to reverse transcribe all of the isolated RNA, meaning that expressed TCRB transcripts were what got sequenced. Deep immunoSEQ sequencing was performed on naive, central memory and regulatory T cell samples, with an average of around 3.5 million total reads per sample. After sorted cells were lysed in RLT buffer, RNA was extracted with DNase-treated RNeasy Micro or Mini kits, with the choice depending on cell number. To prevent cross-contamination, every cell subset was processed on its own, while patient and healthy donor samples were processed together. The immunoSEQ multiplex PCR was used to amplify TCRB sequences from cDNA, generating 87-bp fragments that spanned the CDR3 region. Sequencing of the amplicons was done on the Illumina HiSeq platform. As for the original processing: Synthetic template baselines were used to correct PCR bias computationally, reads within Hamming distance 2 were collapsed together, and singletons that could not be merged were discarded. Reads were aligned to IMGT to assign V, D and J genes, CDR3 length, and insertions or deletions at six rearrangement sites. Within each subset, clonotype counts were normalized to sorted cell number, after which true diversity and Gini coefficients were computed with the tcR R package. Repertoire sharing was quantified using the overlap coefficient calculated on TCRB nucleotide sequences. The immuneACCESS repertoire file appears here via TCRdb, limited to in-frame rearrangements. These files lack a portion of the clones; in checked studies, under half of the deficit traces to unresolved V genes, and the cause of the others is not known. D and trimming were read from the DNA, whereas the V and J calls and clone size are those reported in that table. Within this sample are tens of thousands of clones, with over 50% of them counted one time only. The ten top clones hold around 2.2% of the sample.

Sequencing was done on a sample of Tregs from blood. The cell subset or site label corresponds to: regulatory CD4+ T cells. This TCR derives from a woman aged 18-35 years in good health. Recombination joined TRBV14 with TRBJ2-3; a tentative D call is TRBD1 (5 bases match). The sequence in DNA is TGTGCCAGCAGCCAAGAATGGGGCACCTATACGCAGTATTTT. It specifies CASSQEWGTYTQYF.